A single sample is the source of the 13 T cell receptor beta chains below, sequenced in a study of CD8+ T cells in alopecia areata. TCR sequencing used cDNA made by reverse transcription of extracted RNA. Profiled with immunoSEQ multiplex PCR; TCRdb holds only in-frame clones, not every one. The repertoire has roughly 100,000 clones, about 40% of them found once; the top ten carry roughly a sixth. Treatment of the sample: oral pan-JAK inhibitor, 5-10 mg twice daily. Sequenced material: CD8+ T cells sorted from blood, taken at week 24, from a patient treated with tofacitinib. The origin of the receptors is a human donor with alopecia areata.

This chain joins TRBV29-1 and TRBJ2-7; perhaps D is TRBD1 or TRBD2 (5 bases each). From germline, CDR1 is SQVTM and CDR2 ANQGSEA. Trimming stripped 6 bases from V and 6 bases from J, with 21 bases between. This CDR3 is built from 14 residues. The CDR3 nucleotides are TGCAGCGTCGTCACCGGGACCGCTGACTGCGAGCAGTACTTC. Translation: CSVVTGTADCEQYF.

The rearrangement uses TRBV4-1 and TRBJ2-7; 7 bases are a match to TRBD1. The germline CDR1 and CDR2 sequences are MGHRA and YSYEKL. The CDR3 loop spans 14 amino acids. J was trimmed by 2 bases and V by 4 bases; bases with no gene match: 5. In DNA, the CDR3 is TGCGCCAGCAGCCTCAGGACAGGTCCCTACGAGCAGTACTTC. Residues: CASSLRTGPYEQYF.

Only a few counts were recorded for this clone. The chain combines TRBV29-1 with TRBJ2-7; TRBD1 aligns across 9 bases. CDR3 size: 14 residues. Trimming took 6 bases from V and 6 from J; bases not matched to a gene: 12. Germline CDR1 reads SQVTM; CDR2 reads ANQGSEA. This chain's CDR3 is CSVQPGQGGSEQYF. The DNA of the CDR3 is TGCAGCGTACAGCCGGGACAGGGAGGTTCCGAGCAGTACTTC.

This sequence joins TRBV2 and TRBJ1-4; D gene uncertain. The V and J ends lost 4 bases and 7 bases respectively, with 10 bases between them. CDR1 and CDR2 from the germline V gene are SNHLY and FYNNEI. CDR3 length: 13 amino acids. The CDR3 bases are TGTGCCAGCAGTGGAGTGCTTGGTGAAAAACTGTTTTTT. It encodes CASSGVLGEKLFF.

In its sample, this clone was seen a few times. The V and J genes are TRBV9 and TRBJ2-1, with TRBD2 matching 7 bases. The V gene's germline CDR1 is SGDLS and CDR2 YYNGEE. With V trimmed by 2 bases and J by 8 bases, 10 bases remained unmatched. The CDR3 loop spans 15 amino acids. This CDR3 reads CASSVSGVREHEQFF. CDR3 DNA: TGTGCCAGCAGCGTGTCCGGGGTGCGGGAGCATGAGCAGTTCTTC. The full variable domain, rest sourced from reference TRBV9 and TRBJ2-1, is DSGVTQTPKHLITATGQRVTLRCSPRSGDLSVYWYQQSLDQGLQFLIQYYNGEERAKGNILERFSAQQFPDLHSELNLSSLELGDSALYFCASSVSGVREHEQFFGPGTRLTVL.

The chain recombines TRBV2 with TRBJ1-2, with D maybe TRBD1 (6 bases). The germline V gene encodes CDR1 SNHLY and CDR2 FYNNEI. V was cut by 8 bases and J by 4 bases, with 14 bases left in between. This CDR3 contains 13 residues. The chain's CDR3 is CASEDRSVYGYTF. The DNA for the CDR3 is TGTGCCAGCGAGGACAGATCCGTCTATGGCTACACCTTC.

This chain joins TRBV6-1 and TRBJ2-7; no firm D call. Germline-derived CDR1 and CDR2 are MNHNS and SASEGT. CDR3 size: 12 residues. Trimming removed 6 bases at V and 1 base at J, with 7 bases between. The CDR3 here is CASRTLSYEQYF. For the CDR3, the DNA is TGTGCCAGCAGGACCCTATCCTACGAGCAGTACTTC.

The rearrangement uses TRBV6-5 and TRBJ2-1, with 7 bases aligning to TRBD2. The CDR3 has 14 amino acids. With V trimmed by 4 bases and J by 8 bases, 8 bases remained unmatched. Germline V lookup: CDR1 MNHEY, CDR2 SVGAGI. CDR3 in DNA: TGTGCCAGCAGTTCCGCGGGAGAGTCCGATGAGCAGTTCTTC. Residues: CASSSAGESDEQFF.

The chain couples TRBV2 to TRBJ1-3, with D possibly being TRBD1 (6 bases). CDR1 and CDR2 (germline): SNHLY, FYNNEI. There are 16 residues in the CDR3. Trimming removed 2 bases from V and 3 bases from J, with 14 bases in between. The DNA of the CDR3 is TGTGCCAGCAGTGAATTCAAACAGGGCGGTGGAAACACCATATATTTT. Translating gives CASSEFKQGGGNTIYF.

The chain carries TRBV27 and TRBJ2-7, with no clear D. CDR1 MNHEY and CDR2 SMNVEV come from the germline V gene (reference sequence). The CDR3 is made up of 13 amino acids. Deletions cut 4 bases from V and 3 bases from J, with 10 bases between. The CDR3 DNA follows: TGTGCCAGCAGTTCCAGAGAATTCTACGAGCAGTACTTC. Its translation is CASSSREFYEQYF.

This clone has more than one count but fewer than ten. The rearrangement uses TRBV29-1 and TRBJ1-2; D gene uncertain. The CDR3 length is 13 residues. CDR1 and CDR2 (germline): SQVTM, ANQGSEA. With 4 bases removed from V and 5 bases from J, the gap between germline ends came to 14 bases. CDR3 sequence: CSVGEGPRYGYTF. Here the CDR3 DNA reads TGCAGCGTTGGTGAGGGTCCCAGATATGGCTACACCTTC.

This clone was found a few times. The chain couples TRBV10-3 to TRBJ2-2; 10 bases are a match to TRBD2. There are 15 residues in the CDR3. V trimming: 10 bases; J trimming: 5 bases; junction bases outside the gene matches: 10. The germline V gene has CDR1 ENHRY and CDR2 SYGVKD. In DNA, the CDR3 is TGTGCCACCGCCCAATCGACTAGCGGGACCGGGGAGCTGTTTTTT. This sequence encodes CATAQSTSGTGELFF.

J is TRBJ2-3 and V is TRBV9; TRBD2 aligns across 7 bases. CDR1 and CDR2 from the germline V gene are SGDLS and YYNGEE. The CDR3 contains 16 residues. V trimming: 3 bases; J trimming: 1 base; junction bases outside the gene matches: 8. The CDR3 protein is CASSASPAGGTDTQYF. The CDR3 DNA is TGTGCCAGCAGCGCCAGTCCGGCGGGGGGCACAGATACGCAGTATTTT.